The clone carrying this T cell receptor beta chain was seen only a few times. What it binds is unknown. This record belongs to a study of T cells after posttransplantation cyclophosphamide. General study points: Blood and skin or GI T cell repertoires showed limited TRB overlap. TRB clonality was highly associated with recipient CMV seropositivity and reactivation. Later post-transplant blood repertoires were often dominated by donor CD8+ memory clones.

Generated by immunoSEQ multiplex PCR, the TCRdb table keeps only in-frame clones and is missing some. Of roughly 2,700 clones in the sample, almost 75% were seen once. CDR1 SGHAT and CDR2 FQNNGV come from the germline V gene. V lost 0 bases and J lost 11; bases outside the gene matches: 7. CDR3 length equals 14 residues. V and J are TRBV11-2 and TRBJ1-1; 9 nucleotides line up with TRBD1. Sequencing was carried out using PBMCs. The clonotype comes from a man under 40 with a blood cancer, CMV-positive, and with a related stem cell donor. CDR3 sequence (DNA): TGTGCCAGCAGCTTAGAAGGGACAGGGTACGGGGCTTTCTTT. Encoded protein: CASSLEGTGYGAFF.